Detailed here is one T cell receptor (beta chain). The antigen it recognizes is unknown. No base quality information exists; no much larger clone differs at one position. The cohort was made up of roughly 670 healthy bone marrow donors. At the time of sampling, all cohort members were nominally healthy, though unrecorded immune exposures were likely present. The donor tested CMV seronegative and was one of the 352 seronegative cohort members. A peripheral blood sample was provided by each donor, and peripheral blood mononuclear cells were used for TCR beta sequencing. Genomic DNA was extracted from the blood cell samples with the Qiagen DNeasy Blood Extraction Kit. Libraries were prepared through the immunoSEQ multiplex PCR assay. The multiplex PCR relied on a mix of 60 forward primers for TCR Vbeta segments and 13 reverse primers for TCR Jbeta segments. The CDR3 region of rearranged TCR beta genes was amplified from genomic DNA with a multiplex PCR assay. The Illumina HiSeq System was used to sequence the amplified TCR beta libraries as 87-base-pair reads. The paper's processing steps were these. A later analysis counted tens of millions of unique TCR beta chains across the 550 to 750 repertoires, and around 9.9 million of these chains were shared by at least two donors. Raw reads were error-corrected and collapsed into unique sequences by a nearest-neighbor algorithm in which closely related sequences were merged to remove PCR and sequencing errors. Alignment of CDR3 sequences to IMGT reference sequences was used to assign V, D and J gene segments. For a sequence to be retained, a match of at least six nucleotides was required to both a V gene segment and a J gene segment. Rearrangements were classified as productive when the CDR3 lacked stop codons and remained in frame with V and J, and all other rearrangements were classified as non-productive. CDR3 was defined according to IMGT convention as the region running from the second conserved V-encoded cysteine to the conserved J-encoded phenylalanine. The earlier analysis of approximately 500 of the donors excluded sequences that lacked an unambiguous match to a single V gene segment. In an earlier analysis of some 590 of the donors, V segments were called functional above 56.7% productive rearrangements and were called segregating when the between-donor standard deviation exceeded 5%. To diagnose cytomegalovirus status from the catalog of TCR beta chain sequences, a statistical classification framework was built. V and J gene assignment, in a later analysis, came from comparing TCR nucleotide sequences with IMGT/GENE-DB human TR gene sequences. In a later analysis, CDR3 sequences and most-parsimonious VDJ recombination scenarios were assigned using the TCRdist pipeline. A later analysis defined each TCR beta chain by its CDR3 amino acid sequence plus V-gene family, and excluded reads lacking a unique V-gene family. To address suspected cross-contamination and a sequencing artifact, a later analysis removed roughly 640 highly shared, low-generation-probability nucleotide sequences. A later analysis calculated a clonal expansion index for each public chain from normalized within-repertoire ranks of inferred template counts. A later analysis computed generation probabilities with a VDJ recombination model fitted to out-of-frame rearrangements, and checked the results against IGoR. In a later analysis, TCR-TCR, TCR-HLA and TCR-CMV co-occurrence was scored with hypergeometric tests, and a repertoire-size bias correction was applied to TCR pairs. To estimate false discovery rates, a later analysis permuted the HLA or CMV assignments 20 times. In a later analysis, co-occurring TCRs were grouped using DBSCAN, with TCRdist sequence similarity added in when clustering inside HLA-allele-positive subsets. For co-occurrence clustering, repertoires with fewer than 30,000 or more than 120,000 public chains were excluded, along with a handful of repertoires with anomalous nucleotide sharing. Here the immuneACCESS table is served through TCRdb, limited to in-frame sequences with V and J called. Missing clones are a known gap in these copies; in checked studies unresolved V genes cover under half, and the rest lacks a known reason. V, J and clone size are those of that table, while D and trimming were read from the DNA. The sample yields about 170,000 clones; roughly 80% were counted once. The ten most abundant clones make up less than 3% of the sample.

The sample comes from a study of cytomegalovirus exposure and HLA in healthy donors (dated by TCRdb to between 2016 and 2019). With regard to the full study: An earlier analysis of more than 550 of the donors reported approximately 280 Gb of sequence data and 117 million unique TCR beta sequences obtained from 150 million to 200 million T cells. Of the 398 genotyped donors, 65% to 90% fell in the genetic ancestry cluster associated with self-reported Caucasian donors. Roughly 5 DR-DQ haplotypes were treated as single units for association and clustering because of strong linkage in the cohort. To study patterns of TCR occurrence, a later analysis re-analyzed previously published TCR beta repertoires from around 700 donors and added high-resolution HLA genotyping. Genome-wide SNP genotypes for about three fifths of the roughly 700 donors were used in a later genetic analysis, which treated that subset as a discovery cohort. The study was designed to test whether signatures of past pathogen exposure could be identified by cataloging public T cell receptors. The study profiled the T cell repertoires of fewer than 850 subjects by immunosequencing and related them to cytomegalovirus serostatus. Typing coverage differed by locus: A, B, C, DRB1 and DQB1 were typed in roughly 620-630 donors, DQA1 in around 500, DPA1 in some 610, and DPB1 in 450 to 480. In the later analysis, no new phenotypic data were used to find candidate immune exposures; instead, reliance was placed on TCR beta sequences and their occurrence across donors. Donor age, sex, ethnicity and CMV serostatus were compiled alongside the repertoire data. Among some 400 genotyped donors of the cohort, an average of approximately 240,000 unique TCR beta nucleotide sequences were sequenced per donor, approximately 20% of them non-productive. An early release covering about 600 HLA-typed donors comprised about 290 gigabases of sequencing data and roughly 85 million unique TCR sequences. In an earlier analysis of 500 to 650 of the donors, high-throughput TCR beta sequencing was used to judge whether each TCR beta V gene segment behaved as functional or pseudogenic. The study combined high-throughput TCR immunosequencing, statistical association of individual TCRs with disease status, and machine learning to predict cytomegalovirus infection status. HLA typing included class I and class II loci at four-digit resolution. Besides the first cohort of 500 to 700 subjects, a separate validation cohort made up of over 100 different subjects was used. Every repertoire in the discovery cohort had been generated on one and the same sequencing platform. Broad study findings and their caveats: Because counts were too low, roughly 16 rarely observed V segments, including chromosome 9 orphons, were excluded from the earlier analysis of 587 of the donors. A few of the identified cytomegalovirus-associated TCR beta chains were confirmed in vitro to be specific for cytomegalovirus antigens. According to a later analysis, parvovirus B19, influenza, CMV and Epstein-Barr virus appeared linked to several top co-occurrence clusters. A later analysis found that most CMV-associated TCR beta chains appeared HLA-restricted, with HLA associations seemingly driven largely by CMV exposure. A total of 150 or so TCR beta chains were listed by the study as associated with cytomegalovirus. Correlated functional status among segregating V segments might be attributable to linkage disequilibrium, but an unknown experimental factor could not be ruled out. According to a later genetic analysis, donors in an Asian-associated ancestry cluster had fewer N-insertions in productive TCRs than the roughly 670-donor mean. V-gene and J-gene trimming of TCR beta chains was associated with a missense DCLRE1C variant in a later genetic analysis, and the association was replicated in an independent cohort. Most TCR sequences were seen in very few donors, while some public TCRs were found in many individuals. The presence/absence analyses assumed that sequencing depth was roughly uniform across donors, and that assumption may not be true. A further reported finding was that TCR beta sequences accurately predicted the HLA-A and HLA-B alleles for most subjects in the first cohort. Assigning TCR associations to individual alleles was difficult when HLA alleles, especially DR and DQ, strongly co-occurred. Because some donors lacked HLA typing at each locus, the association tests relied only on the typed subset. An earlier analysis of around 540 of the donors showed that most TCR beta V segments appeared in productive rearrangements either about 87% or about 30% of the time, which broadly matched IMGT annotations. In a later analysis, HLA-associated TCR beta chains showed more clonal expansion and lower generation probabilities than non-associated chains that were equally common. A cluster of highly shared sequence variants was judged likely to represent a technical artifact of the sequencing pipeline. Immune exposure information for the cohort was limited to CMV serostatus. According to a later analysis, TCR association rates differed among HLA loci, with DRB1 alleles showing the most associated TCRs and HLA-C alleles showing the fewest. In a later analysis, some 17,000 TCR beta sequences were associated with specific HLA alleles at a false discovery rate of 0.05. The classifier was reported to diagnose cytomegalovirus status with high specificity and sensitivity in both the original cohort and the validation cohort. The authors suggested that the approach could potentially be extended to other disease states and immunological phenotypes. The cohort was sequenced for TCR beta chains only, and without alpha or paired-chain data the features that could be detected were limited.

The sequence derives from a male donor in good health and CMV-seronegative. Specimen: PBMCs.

The bases are TGTGCCAGCAGCCCAGGACTTGGGGGCACAGGGGAGCTGTTTTTT. Its coded protein is CASSPGLGGTGELFF. The V gene is TRBV7-3 and the J gene is TRBJ2-2; a tentative D match to TRBD1 spans 6 bases. The germline V gene sets CDR1 to SGHTA and CDR2 to FQGTGA. The V end loses 5 bases and the J end loses 8 bases, and a stretch of 18 bases separates them. From the cysteine through the phenylalanine, the CDR3 covers 15 amino acids. Only the CDR3 portion is preserved as DNA: 45 bases, with reading frame beginning at the first base.